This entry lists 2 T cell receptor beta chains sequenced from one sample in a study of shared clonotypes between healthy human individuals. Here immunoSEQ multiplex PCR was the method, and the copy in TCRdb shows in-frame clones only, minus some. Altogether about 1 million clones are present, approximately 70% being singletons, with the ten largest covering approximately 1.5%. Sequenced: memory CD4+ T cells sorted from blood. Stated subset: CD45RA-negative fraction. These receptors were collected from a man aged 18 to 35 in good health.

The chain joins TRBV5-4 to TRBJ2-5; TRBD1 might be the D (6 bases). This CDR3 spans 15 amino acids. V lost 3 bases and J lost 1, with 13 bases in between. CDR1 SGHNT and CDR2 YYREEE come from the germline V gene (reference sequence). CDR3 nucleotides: TGTGCCAGCAGCTATAGGACAGCTCTCCAAGAGACCCAGTACTTC. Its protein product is CASSYRTALQETQYF.

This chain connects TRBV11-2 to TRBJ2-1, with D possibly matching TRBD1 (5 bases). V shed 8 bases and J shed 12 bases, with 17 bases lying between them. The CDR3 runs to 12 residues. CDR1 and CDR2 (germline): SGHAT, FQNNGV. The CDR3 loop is CASGTGLPGQFF. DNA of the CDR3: TGTGCCAGCGGTACAGGCCTTCCAGGGCAGTTCTTC.